The 25 T cell receptor beta chains listed next were all sequenced from one sample in a study of cytomegalovirus exposure and HLA in healthy donors. 13 Jbeta primers and 60 Vbeta primers were used for the PCR. Generated by immunoSEQ multiplex PCR, the TCRdb table keeps only in-frame clones and is missing some. The sample contains roughly 86,000 clones, more than 60% of which appear only once. The material sequenced was PBMCs. Receptor source: a man in his fifties in good health and CMV-seropositive.

The table lists this clone with a few counts. The rearrangement links TRBV10-3 to TRBJ1-1; 7 positions match TRBD1. From germline, CDR1 is ENHRY and CDR2 SYGVKD. Trimming removed 5 bases from V and 0 bases from J; junction bases left unmatched: 0. The CDR3 has 13 residues. This CDR3 reads CAISQGVNTEAFF. The CDR3, as DNA: TGTGCCATCAGTCAGGGGGTGAACACTGAAGCTTTCTTT.

This clone was detected only once. The J gene is TRBJ1-2, the V gene TRBV12-5; D is unclear. The V end lost 7 bases, the J end lost 6 bases, and 18 bases lay between the germline ends. CDR3 size: 14 residues. Germline assignment: CDR1 LGHNT and CDR2 FRNRAP. Here the CDR3 reads CASAPGEGRNGYTF. The DNA for the CDR3 is TGTGCTAGTGCTCCGGGAGAGGGCCGAAATGGCTACACCTTC.

The chain combines TRBV7-2 with TRBJ1-5; no reliable D call. The V gene lost 5 bases and the J gene lost 4 bases, with 9 bases spanning the gap. CDR1 is SGHTA and CDR2 is FQGNSA in the germline V gene. This CDR3 comprises 13 residues. As DNA, the CDR3 is TGTGCCAGCAGCCGCCCGGGGAATCAGCCCCAGCATTTT. Translating gives CASSRPGNQPQHF.

The chain carries TRBV9 and TRBJ2-7, with 7 nucleotides matching TRBD2. The V gene end was trimmed by 0 bases and the J gene end by 7 bases; junction bases not matched to a gene: 1. The CDR3 runs 12 residues. Germline assignment: CDR1 SGDLS and CDR2 YYNGEE. CDR3 residues: CASSVDGGEQYF. The DNA for the CDR3 is TGTGCCAGCAGCGTAGACGGGGGGGAGCAGTACTTC.

This clone was observed once. The gene calls are TRBV2 and TRBJ1-2; TRBD1 is a possible D gene (6 bases). The germline V and J ends were trimmed by 6 bases and 4 bases, with 12 bases remaining between them. Germline V lookup: CDR1 SNHLY, CDR2 FYNNEI. The length of the CDR3 is 13 residues. The CDR3 nucleotides read TGTGCCAGCAGGAAGGACAGCCTCTATGGCTACACCTTC. It is translated as CASRKDSLYGYTF. The whole variable domain, filled in from reference TRBV2 and TRBJ1-2, reads EPEVTQTPSHQVTQMGQEVILRCVPISNHLYFYWYRQILGQKVEFLVSFYNNEISEKSEIFDDQFSVERPDGSNFTLKIRSTKLEDSAMYFCASRKDSLYGYTFGSGTRLTVV.

The gene calls are TRBV30 and TRBJ2-1, with 8 bases identical to TRBD1. This CDR3 contains 14 residues. The V segment lost 7 bases and the J segment 6 bases; nucleotides outside the gene matches: 11. The germline gives CDR1 GTSNPN, CDR2 SVGIG (reference sequence). The CDR3 bases are TGTGCCTCGAGGGACAGGTGGCTGAGCAATGAGCAGTTCTTC. Translated, it gives CASRDRWLSNEQFF.

This clone is a singleton in its sample. The rearrangement uses TRBV11-2 and TRBJ1-5, with D perhaps matching TRBD1 (5 bases). The CDR3 is 16 amino acids. The V gene's germline CDR1 is SGHAT and CDR2 FQNNGV. The ends were cut back, 3 bases at V and 3 bases at J, with 15 bases in the middle. DNA for the CDR3: TGTGCCAGCAGCTTGAACTCTCAGGGATTCAATCAGCCCCAGCATTTT. Its protein product is CASSLNSQGFNQPQHF.

The rearrangement joins TRBV18 to TRBJ2-3, with 7 bases lining up with TRBD1. The trim removed 5 bases at V and 1 base at J, leaving 3 bases unmatched. Per the germline V gene, CDR1 is KGHSH and CDR2 is LQKENI. The CDR3 loop spans 14 amino acids. CDR3 amino acids: CASSFGQGTDTQYF. In nucleotides, the CDR3 is TGTGCCAGCTCATTCGGACAGGGCACAGATACGCAGTATTTT.

V usage is TRBV30 and J usage is TRBJ2-3; a weak D match, TRBD2 (7 bases). V lost 4 bases, J lost 8 bases, and 19 bases lay in between. CDR3 length: 14 residues. Germline lookup yields CDR1 GTSNPN and CDR2 SVGIG (reference sequence). The CDR3 nucleotides read TGTGCCTGGACCAGCACGGGGGGCGGGGGTACGCAGTATTTT. It yields the protein CAWTSTGGGGTQYF.

This rearrangement joins TRBV6-5 to TRBJ2-7; 8 nucleotides line up with TRBD1. The CDR3 is 15 residues long. Germline CDR1 reads MNHEY; CDR2 reads SVGAGI. V dropped 2 bases and J dropped 2; count of bases not matched to a gene: 5. The CDR3 loop reads CASSYDQGATYEQYF. Written as DNA, the CDR3 is TGTGCCAGCAGTTACGATCAGGGGGCTACCTACGAGCAGTACTTC.

V is TRBV4-1 and J is TRBJ1-1, with 9 bases that match TRBD1. Per the germline V gene, CDR1 is MGHRA and CDR2 is YSYEKL. CDR3 length: 15 amino acids. The J segment lost 1 base and the V segment lost 1 base, leaving 1 base of the junction unmatched. The CDR3, as DNA: TGCGCCAGCAGCCAAGGGGACAGGGCGAACACTGAAGCTTTCTTT. This translates into CASSQGDRANTEAFF.

The chain employs TRBV11-2 and TRBJ2-1, with 9 bases that match TRBD2. V gave up 2 bases and J gave up 7 bases; unmatched junction bases: 12. This CDR3 comprises 17 residues. Looked up from germline, CDR1 is SGHAT and CDR2 is FQNNGV. In DNA form, the CDR3 reads TGTGCCAGCAGCTTAAGACGAAGCGGGGGGTCAGGGAATGAGCAGTTCTTC. Protein: CASSLRRSGGSGNEQFF.

This clone was picked up a small number of times. The chain links TRBV7-7 to TRBJ2-1, with a tentative D call TRBD2 (6 bases). The CDR3 loop spans 14 amino acids. Trimming removed 1 base from V and 7 bases from J, with 11 bases in between. Germline loops: CDR1 SSHAT, CDR2 FNYEAQ (reference sequence). The DNA of the CDR3 is TGTGCCAGCAGCTTAGGTACTAGCCGGAATGAGCAGTTCTTC. Translating it yields CASSLGTSRNEQFF. The variable domain in full, completed from reference TRBV7-7 and TRBJ2-1, reads GAGVSQSPRYKVTKRGQDVTLRCDPISSHATLYWYQQALGQGPEFLTYFNYEAQPDKSGLPSDRFSAERPEGSISTLTIQRTEQRDSAMYRCASSLGTSRNEQFFGPGTRLTVL.

This chain links TRBV28 with TRBJ1-2, with 8 bases aligning to TRBD1. V gave up 4 bases and J gave up 4 bases; unmatched junction bases: 11. Looked up from germline, CDR1 is MDHEN and CDR2 is SYDVKM. There are 16 residues in the CDR3. The CDR3 DNA reads TGTGCCAGCAGTTCTCCTGGACAGGGACGGGCCTATGGCTACACCTTC. Its protein is CASSSPGQGRAYGYTF.

The chain joins TRBV6-5 to TRBJ2-2, with D perhaps TRBD2 (6 bases). This CDR3 comprises 14 residues. V lost 2 bases and J 6 bases, leaving 10 bases between the germline ends. Germline V gene sequence: CDR1 MNHEY, CDR2 SVGAGI. The CDR3 DNA follows: TGTGCCAGCAGTTACCGGGGGTGGGCCGGGGAGCTGTTTTTT. This sequence encodes CASSYRGWAGELFF.

The gene calls are TRBV6-5 and TRBJ2-5; TRBD2 matches 11 bases. The CDR3 is 14 residues long. Germline assignment: CDR1 MNHEY and CDR2 SVGAGI. V lost 6 bases to trimming and J lost 5 bases; unmatched junction nucleotides: 5. DNA of the CDR3: TGTGCCAGCAGCAGATCTAGCGGGGGGGAGACCCAGTACTTC. This translates into CASSRSSGGETQYF.

This clone has a handful of counts. Other DNA sequences within the sample encode an identical CDR3. The chain couples TRBV7-2 to TRBJ2-7; D remains unclear. The germline gives CDR1 SGHTA, CDR2 FQGNSA. This CDR3 comprises 11 residues. Trimming took 5 bases from V and 2 from J, leaving 4 bases between them. The CDR3 sequence: CASSRAYEQYF. The CDR3 DNA follows: TGTGCCAGCAGCCGGGCCTACGAGCAGTACTTC.

The V call is TRBV19, the J call TRBJ1-2; D uncertain. Germline assignment: CDR1 LNHDA and CDR2 SQIVND (reference sequence). This CDR3 region has 14 residues. The V end was cut by 4 bases, the J end by 2 bases, with 11 bases between. The CDR3 protein is CASSKRPENYGYTF. DNA of the CDR3: TGTGCCAGTAGTAAGAGGCCAGAGAACTATGGCTACACCTTC. The entire variable domain, with the rest obtained from reference TRBV19 and TRBJ1-2, is as follows: DGGITQSPKYLFRKEGQNVTLSCEQNLNHDAMYWYRQDPGQGLRLIYYSQIVNDFQKGDIAEGYSVSREKKESFPLTVTSAQKNPTAFYLCASSKRPENYGYTFGSGTRLTVV.

This rearrangement joins TRBV7-2 to TRBJ1-1; TRBD1 might be the D (6 bases). Germline V gene lookup returns CDR1 SGHTA and CDR2 FQGNSA. Deletions cut 1 base from V and 1 base from J, with 16 bases between. The CDR3 is made up of 17 amino acids. The CDR3 reads CASSLDGGAGANTEAFF. The DNA of the CDR3 is TGTGCCAGCAGCTTAGATGGGGGGGCAGGGGCGAACACTGAAGCTTTCTTT.

The chain links TRBV10-3 to TRBJ2-1; TRBD2 matches at 7 bases. Per the germline V gene, CDR1 is ENHRY and CDR2 is SYGVKD. With 0 bases clipped from V and 6 bases from J, the junction kept 8 bases outside the gene matches. This CDR3 comprises 16 residues. CDR3 loop: CAISESGRGVVNEQFF. CDR3 bases: TGTGCCATCAGTGAGTCAGGCCGGGGGGTCGTCAATGAGCAGTTCTTC.

V gene TRBV6-1 combines with J gene TRBJ2-5; possible D gene TRBD1, 6 bases. Deletions cut 7 bases from V and 4 bases from J, with 19 bases between. The V gene's germline CDR1 is MNHNS and CDR2 SASEGT. The CDR3 is made up of 15 amino acids. The CDR3 region has the DNA TGTGCCAGCACCCCAACAGGGATCTCGGCAGAGACCCAGTACTTC. Amino acids: CASTPTGISAETQYF.

The chain joins TRBV14 to TRBJ1-4, with a tentative D call TRBD1 (5 bases). Germline CDR1 reads SGHDN; CDR2 reads FVKESK. This CDR3 comprises 13 residues. V was pared by 5 bases and J by 7 bases, with 11 bases between. CDR3 sequence reads: CASSAQGGEKLFF. The CDR3 DNA reads as TGTGCCAGCAGCGCTCAGGGTGGTGAAAAACTGTTTTTT.

The V gene is TRBV30, the J gene TRBJ1-2; TRBD1 matches 12 bases. The CDR3 consists of 14 residues. Germline V lookup: CDR1 GTSNPN, CDR2 SVGIG (reference sequence). Trimming took 3 bases from V and 4 from J; bases not matched to a gene: 3. CDR3 protein: CAWSRDRGLYGYTF. The CDR3 coding sequence is TGTGCCTGGAGCCGGGACAGGGGGCTCTATGGCTACACCTTC.

V gene TRBV9 combines with J gene TRBJ1-2; no clear D gene. The germline CDR1 and CDR2 sequences are SGDLS and YYNGEE. V was pared by 0 bases and J by 3 bases, with 12 bases between. The length of the CDR3 is 15 residues. For the CDR3, the DNA is TGTGCCAGCAGCGTAGAAATCGGGGTTGACTATGGCTACACCTTC. Residues: CASSVEIGVDYGYTF. The full variable domain, completed using reference TRBV9 and TRBJ1-2, is DSGVTQTPKHLITATGQRVTLRCSPRSGDLSVYWYQQSLDQGLQFLIQYYNGEERAKGNILERFSAQQFPDLHSELNLSSLELGDSALYFCASSVEIGVDYGYTFGSGTRLTVV.

This clone has more than one count but fewer than ten. The chain carries TRBV28 and TRBJ2-1, with 15 bases identical to TRBD2. The germline V gene encodes CDR1 MDHEN and CDR2 SYDVKM. Trimming took 6 bases from V and 7 from J; bases not matched to a gene: 13. CDR3 length: 18 residues. The CDR3 reads CASSLIGLAGGPSNEQFF. DNA of the CDR3: TGTGCCAGCAGCCTTATCGGACTAGCGGGGGGGCCGAGTAATGAGCAGTTCTTC.